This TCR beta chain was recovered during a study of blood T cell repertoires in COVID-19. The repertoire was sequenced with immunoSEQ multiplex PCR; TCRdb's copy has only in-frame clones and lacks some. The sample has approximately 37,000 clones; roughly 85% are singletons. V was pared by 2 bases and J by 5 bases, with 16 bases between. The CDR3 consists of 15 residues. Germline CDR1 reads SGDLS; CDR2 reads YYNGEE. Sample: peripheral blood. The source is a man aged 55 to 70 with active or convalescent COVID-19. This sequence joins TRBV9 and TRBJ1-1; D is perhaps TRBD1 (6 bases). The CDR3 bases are TGTGCCAGCAGCGTCCAATCTTTAGGGGGTACTGAAGCTTTCTTT. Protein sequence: CASSVQSLGGTEAFF.